A single sample is the source of the 23 T cell receptor beta chains below, sequenced in a study of blood T cell repertoires in COVID-19 (TCRdb year 2020). The protocol used for the library was the immunoSEQ multiplex PCR assay. TCRdb carries this immuneACCESS record with in-frame sequences only. Its versions omit some clonotypes, under half of them owing to an unresolved V gene in the studies checked, with the rest unexplained. The sample table lists around 140,000 clones, roughly 84% of them with a count of one. Over 1.1% of the sample is in the top ten clones. The sequencing input was peripheral blood. All receptors derive from a man in his 60s with acute or convalescent COVID-19.

Regarding this clone: This same CDR3 is encoded by further DNA sequences in the sample. The V call is TRBV18, the J call TRBJ2-5; 7 bases agree with TRBD1. CDR1 is KGHSH, CDR2 LQKENI, per germline. The CDR3 runs to 14 residues. The V segment lost 0 bases and the J segment 4 bases; nucleotides outside the gene matches: 2. CDR3 amino acids: CASSPPAGGETQYF. The CDR3 DNA is TGTGCCAGCTCACCACCCGCAGGGGGAGAGACCCAGTACTTC.

This chain uses TRBV24-1 with TRBJ1-2; 7 nucleotides align to TRBD1. V lost 4 bases and J lost 4; bases outside the gene matches: 5. Germline-derived CDR1 and CDR2 are KGHDR and SFDVKD. The CDR3 spans 14 residues. The CDR3 region has the DNA TGTGCCACCAGTGACCCAGGGGGTAGCTATGGCTACACCTTC. It specifies CATSDPGGSYGYTF.

The CDR3 DNA follows: TGTGCCAGCAGCCCCAAAGTCGGACACCAATACTACGAGCAGTACTTC. Its protein product is CASSPKVGHQYYEQYF. The chain combines TRBV14 with TRBJ2-7; the D gene is possibly TRBD1 (5 bases). Germline loops: CDR1 SGHDN, CDR2 FVKESK. The length of the CDR3 is 16 residues. The V and J ends lost 4 bases and 3 bases respectively, with 19 bases between them.

This chain joins TRBV27 and TRBJ2-5, with 14 bases fitting TRBD2. In germline, CDR1 is MNHEY, CDR2 SMNVEV (reference sequence). V was pared by 2 bases and J by 2 bases, with 7 bases of the junction left unmatched. This CDR3 contains 18 residues. The CDR3: CASSLGVGLAGEQETQYF. As DNA, the CDR3 is TGTGCCAGCAGTTTAGGGGTGGGACTAGCGGGAGAACAAGAGACCCAGTACTTC.

This clone has only a few counts. CDR3 protein: CASSFRTGGAEQPQHF. The DNA for the CDR3 is TGTGCCAGCAGTTTTCGTACAGGGGGCGCAGAACAGCCCCAGCATTTT. The chain employs TRBV27 and TRBJ1-5; TRBD1 aligns across 9 bases. Per germline, CDR1 MNHEY and CDR2 SMNVEV (reference sequence). The V gene end was trimmed by 3 bases and the J gene end by 7 bases; junction bases not matched to a gene: 10. The CDR3 runs to 16 residues.

V gene TRBV30 combines with J gene TRBJ2-7; no clear D gene. Germline CDR1 reads GTSNPN; CDR2 reads SVGIG (reference sequence). This CDR3 spans 13 amino acids. The ends were cut back, 1 base at V and 3 bases at J, with 10 bases in the middle. The CDR3 DNA is TGTGCCTGGAGTGCACAAACGGGCTACGAGCAGTACTTC. As protein: CAWSAQTGYEQYF.

This chain joins TRBV23-1 and TRBJ2-7; D remains ambiguous. TRBV23-1 is known as an ORF, though its function is uncertain. The V gene lost 2 bases and the J gene lost 5 bases, with 7 bases spanning the gap. The CDR3 loop spans 12 amino acids. The CDR3 nucleotides read TGCGCCAGCAGTCAAGTAAGCGACGAGCAGTACTTC. This sequence encodes CASSQVSDEQYF.

This chain links TRBV19 with TRBJ1-5, with 7 nucleotides matching TRBD1. The germline gives CDR1 LNHDA, CDR2 SQIVND (reference sequence). The CDR3 totals 16 residues. The V segment lost 4 bases and the J segment 0 bases; nucleotides outside the gene matches: 6. The CDR3 loop is CASSRYRGVSNQPQHF. CDR3 nucleotide sequence: TGTGCCAGTAGTAGGTACAGGGGAGTTAGCAATCAGCCCCAGCATTTT.

This clone has only one observation. The chain links TRBV6-2 or TRBV6-3 to TRBJ2-1; 16 bases map to TRBD2. CDR3 size: 17 residues. With 5 bases clipped from V and 9 bases from J, the junction kept 10 bases outside the gene matches. CDR1 is MNHEY, CDR2 SVGEGT, per germline. This CDR3 reads CASSPLPGLAGGREQFF. The DNA of the CDR3 is TGTGCCAGCAGTCCCCTACCGGGACTAGCGGGAGGGCGTGAGCAGTTCTTC.

J is TRBJ1-1 and V is TRBV30; no reliable D call. The CDR3 spans 11 residues. Germline loops: CDR1 GTSNPN, CDR2 SVGIG (reference sequence). CDR3 nucleotides: TGTGTAACAAATCGGGACACTGAAGCTTTCTTT. Its translation: CVTNRDTEAFF.

The rearrangement joins TRBV3-1 (or the pseudogene TRBV3-2) to TRBJ2-1; 11 positions match TRBD1. Trimming removed 6 bases from V and 8 bases from J; junction bases left unmatched: 9. This CDR3 region has 15 residues. CDR1 and CDR2 (germline): LGHDT, YNNKEL (reference sequence). The CDR3 bases are TGTGCCAGCAGGGTCCTGGGACAGGGGGTCCATGAGCAGTTCTTC. This codes for CASRVLGQGVHEQFF.

This chain uses TRBV27 with TRBJ2-7, with D possibly TRBD2 on 6 matching bases. The CDR3 covers 15 residues. Trimming cost V 4 bases and J 2 bases, with 15 bases left between them. Germline CDR1 reads MNHEY; CDR2 reads SMNVEV (reference sequence). The CDR3: CASSWGEAEPYEQYF. CDR3 nucleotide sequence: TGTGCCAGCAGTTGGGGGGAGGCCGAACCCTACGAGCAGTACTTC.

This chain connects TRBV20-1 to TRBJ1-2, with 7 bases lining up with TRBD1. Germline-derived CDR1 and CDR2 are DFQATT and SNEGSKA (reference sequence). Trimming cost V 3 bases and J 6 bases; bases outside gene matches: 4. CDR3 length: 12 amino acids. The CDR3 reads CSASKGGHGYTF. The CDR3 coding sequence is TGCAGTGCTAGTAAAGGGGGCCATGGCTACACCTTC.

The genes are TRBV19 and TRBJ1-6; D call uncertain. Trimming shortened V by 4 bases and J by 7 bases, and 17 bases separated the two germline ends. The CDR3 is 16 amino acids. CDR1 and CDR2 from the germline V gene are LNHDA and SQIVND (reference sequence). The CDR3 region has the DNA TGTGCCAGTAGTACTACCCCATCTCGAACCAATTCACCCCTCCACTTT. The encoded protein is CASSTTPSRTNSPLHF. The full variable domain, completed using reference TRBV19 and TRBJ1-6, is DGGITQSPKYLFRKEGQNVTLSCEQNLNHDAMYWYRQDPGQGLRLIYYSQIVNDFQKGDIAEGYSVSREKKESFPLTVTSAQKNPTAFYLCASSTTPSRTNSPLHFGNGTRLTVT.

The V call is TRBV6-2 or TRBV6-3, the J call TRBJ1-6, with TRBD1 matching over 7 bases. CDR3 size: 14 residues. The germline gives CDR1 MNHEY, CDR2 SVGEGT. V lost 5 bases to trimming and J lost 7 bases; unmatched junction nucleotides: 5. CDR3 coding DNA: TGTGCCAGCAGTCTAGACAGGGAAAATTCACCCCTCCACTTT. Its protein product is CASSLDRENSPLHF.

The chain couples TRBV5-1 to TRBJ1-2; tentative D call: TRBD1 (6 bases). This CDR3 contains 14 residues. V dropped 1 base and J dropped 5 bases, with 12 bases sitting between them. The V gene's germline CDR1 is SGHRS and CDR2 YFSETQ. In DNA, the CDR3 is TGCGCCAGCAGCTTGTACCGGCAGGGGTATGGCTACACCTTC. Protein: CASSLYRQGYGYTF.

The V call is TRBV7-3, the J call TRBJ2-1, with 7 bases lining up with TRBD1. This CDR3 comprises 15 residues. Germline V lookup: CDR1 SGHTA, CDR2 FQGTGA. V gave up 5 bases and J gave up 3 bases; unmatched junction bases: 7. Here the CDR3 DNA reads TGTGCCAGCAGCCAAAGACAGGGAATCTACAATGAGCAGTTCTTC. This codes for CASSQRQGIYNEQFF.

The V and J genes are TRBV5-1 and TRBJ2-3, with D uncertain. V was shortened by 4 bases and J by 3 bases, with 6 bases between the two germline ends. CDR3 length: 12 amino acids. The V gene's germline CDR1 is SGHRS and CDR2 YFSETQ. This chain's CDR3 is CASSPPTDTQYF. In DNA, the CDR3 is TGCGCCAGCAGCCCCCCAACAGATACGCAGTATTTT.

This rearrangement joins TRBV6-2 or TRBV6-3 to TRBJ2-7, with 8 bases aligning to TRBD2. The CDR3 is made up of 15 amino acids. Trimming cost V 6 bases and J 7 bases; bases outside gene matches: 14. CDR1 is MNHEY, CDR2 SVGEGT, per germline. The CDR3 protein is CASSPASGGPLEQYF. The CDR3 bases are TGTGCCAGCAGCCCCGCCTCGGGGGGGCCATTGGAGCAGTACTTC.

This chain links TRBV18 with TRBJ2-5, with D perhaps matching TRBD1 (5 bases). The germline CDR1 and CDR2 sequences are KGHSH and LQKENI. The V and J ends lost 3 bases and 0 bases respectively, with 11 bases between them. The CDR3 covers 15 residues. The CDR3 DNA follows: TGTGCCAGCTCACCTAACGCAGGGAACCAAGAGACCCAGTACTTC. Protein: CASSPNAGNQETQYF.

V and J are TRBV6-6 and TRBJ1-6; D may be TRBD1 (6 bases). Germline lookup yields CDR1 MNHNY and CDR2 SVGAGI (reference sequence). V lost 2 bases to trimming and J lost 6 bases, with 11 bases between them. This CDR3 is 15 amino acids long. CDR3 protein: CASSYNRDPNSPLHF. Written as DNA, the CDR3 is TGTGCCAGCAGTTACAACAGGGACCCTAATTCACCCCTCCACTTT.

On this clone: The sample has other DNA sequences that encode this CDR3 too. CDR3 residues: CASSERGGGRTGELFF. The CDR3 DNA is TGTGCCAGCAGTGAACGCGGGGGGGGCCGAACCGGGGAGCTGTTTTTT. The rearrangement joins TRBV25-1 to TRBJ2-2; 9 nucleotides agree with TRBD2. The CDR3 sequence is 16 residues long. Germline CDR1 reads MGHDK; CDR2 reads SYGVNS. The V and J ends lost 2 bases and 5 bases, in that order; junction bases with no gene match: 6. The full variable domain, rest sourced from reference TRBV25-1 and TRBJ2-2, is EADIYQTPRYLVIGTGKKITLECSQTMGHDKMYWYQQDPGMELHLIHYSYGVNSTEKGDLSSESTVSRIRTEHFPLTLESARPSHTSQYLCASSERGGGRTGELFFGEGSRLTVL.

The sample holds one count of this clone. This chain joins TRBV5-1 and TRBJ2-3; TRBD1 matches 8 bases. The CDR3 covers 14 residues. Germline V gene data show CDR1 as SGHRS and CDR2 as YFSETQ. With V trimmed by 6 bases and J by 0 bases, 3 bases remained unmatched. This CDR3 is CASIQGASTDTQYF. The CDR3 DNA follows: TGCGCCAGCATTCAGGGGGCAAGCACAGATACGCAGTATTTT.